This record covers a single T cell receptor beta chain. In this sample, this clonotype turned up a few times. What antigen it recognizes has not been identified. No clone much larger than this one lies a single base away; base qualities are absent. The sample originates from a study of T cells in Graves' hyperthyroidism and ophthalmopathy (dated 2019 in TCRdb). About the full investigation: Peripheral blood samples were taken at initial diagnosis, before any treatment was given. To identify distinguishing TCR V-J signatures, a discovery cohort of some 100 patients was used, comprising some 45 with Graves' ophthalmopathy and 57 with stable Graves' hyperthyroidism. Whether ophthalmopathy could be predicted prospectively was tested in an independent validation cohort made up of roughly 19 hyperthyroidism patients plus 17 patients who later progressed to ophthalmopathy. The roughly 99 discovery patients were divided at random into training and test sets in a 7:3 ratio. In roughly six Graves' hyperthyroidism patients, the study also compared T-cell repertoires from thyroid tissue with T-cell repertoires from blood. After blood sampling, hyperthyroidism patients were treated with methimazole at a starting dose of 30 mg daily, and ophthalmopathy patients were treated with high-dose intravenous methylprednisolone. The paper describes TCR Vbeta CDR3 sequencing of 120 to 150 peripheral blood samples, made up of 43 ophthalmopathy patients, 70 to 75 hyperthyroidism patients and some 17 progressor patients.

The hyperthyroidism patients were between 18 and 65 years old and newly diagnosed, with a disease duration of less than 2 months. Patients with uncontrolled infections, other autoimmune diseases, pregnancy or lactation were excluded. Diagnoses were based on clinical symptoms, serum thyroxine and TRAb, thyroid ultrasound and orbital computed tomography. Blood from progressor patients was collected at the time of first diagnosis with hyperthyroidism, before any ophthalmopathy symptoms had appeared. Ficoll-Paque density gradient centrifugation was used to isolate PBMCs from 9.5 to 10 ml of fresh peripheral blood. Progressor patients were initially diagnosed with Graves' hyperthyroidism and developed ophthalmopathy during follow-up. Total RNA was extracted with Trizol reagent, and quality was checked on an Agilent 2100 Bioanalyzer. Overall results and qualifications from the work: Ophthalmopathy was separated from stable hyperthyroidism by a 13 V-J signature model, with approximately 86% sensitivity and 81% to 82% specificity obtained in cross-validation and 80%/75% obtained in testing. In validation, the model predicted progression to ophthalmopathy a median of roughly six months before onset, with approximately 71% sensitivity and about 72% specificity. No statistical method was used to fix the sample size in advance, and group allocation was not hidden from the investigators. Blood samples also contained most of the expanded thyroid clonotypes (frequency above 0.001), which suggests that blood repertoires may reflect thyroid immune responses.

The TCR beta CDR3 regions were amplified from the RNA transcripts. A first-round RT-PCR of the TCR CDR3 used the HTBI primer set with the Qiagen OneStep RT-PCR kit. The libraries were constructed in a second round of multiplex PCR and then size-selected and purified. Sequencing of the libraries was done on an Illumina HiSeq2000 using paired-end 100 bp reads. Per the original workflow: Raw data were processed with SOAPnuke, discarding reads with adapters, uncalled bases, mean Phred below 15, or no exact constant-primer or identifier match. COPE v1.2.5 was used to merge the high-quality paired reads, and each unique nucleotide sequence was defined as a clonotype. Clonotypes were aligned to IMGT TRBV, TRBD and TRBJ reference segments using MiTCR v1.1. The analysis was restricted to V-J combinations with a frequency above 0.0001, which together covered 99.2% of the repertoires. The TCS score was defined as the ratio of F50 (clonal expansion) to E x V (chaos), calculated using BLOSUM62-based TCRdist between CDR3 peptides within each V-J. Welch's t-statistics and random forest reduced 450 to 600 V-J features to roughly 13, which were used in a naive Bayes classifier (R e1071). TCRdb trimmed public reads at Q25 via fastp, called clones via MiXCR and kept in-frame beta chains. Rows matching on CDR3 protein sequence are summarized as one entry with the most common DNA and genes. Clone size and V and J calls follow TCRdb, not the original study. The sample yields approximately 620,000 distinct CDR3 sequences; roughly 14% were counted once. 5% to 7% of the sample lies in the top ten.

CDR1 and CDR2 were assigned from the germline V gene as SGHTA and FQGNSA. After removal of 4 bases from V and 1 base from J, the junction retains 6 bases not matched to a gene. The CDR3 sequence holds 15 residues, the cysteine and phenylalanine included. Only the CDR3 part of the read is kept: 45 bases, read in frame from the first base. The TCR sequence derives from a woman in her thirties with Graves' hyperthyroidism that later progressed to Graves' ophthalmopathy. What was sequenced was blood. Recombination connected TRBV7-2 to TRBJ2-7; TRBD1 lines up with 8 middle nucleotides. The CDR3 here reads CASSSRDRLSYEQYF. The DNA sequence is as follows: TGTGCCAGCAGCTCCCGGGACAGGTTATCCTACGAGCAGTACTTC. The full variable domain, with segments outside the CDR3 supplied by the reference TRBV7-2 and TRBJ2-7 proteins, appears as GAGVSQSPSNKVTEKGKDVELRCDPISGHTALYWYRQSLGQGLEFLIYFQGNSAPDKSGLPSDRFSAERTGGSVSTLTIQRTQQEDSAVYLCASSSRDRLSYEQYFGPGTRLTVT.